This T cell receptor (beta chain) was identified during a study of T cell changes during pregnancy in multiple sclerosis. This clone is a singleton in its sample. At one end, the junction sequence differs from germline, possibly due to a read error. Other DNA sequences in this specimen translate into the identical CDR3. Profiled with immunoSEQ multiplex PCR; TCRdb holds only in-frame clones, not every one. The sample shows approximately 46,000 clones, 75% to 90% of them seen only once. Material: CD8+ T cells from peripheral blood mononuclear cells, obtained in the second trimester of pregnancy. The source is a female donor with multiple sclerosis, enrolled in a pregnancy study.

For the CDR3, the DNA is TGTGCCAGCAGTGAACAGCCAGGGGATTCAAGTGAGCAATTCTTC. It translates to CASSEQPGDSSEQFF. The genes are TRBV6-1 and TRBJ2-1; possible D gene TRBD1, 6 bases. CDR1 and CDR2 (germline): MNHNS, SASEGT. The CDR3 extends over 15 amino acids.